This T cell receptor (beta chain) was captured in a study of cytomegalovirus exposure and HLA in healthy donors. Study overall: When roughly 420 donors were genotyped, about 86% of them were found to fall in the Caucasian-associated ancestry cluster. Study observations and caveats: Researchers reported in a later analysis that a missense DCLRE1C variant was tied to TCR beta V- and J-gene trimming. Reported findings show TCR beta sequences accurately forecast HLA-A and HLA-B alleles in most subjects. Altogether, around 160 TCR beta chains were recorded as cytomegalovirus-associated.

Germline CDR1 reads SGHVS; CDR2 reads FNYEAQ. This CDR3 is built from 14 residues. With 5 bases clipped from V and 6 bases from J, the junction kept 5 bases outside the gene matches. This clone was detected only once. The antigen is undetermined. The PCR used 60 Vbeta and 13 Jbeta primers. The assay was immunoSEQ multiplex PCR, and TCRdb's table has in-frame clones only and misses some. The sample contains 150,000 or so clones, roughly four fifths of which appear only once. The sequencing sample was made of PBMCs. This TCR was sampled from a female donor in good health and CMV-seronegative. The chain links TRBV7-6 to TRBJ2-1, with 9 bases lining up with TRBD1. The CDR3 nucleotides are TGTGCCAGCAGCCCCGGGACAGGGAGCAATGAGCAGTTCTTC. This codes for CASSPGTGSNEQFF.